These T cell receptor beta chains were read from a single sample in a study of T cell changes during pregnancy in multiple sclerosis. The assay was immunoSEQ multiplex PCR, and TCRdb's table has in-frame clones only and misses some. The repertoire consists of about 76,000 clones, with roughly 90% occurring once and the leading ten covering under 2%. This sample comprised peripheral blood, obtained in the first trimester of pregnancy. These receptors were obtained from a female donor in good health, enrolled as a control in a pregnancy study. Both conserved end residues are part of each CDR3. D genes are given only for firm matches. Not all rows give a size; the values are once, few, many and, for expanded clones, a class.

cdr3_length | d_call | j_call | v_call | clone_size | cdr3_aa | cdr3_nt
14 | . | TRBJ2-7 | TRBV2 | few | CASRVQGNSYEQYF | TGTGCCAGCAGAGTACAGGGTAACTCCTACGAGCAGTACTTC
15 | TRBD1 | TRBJ2-1 | TRBV18 | . | CASSPPDRGPNEQFF | TGTGCCAGCTCACCACCGGACAGGGGGCCAAATGAGCAGTTCTTC
14 | . | TRBJ1-5 | TRBV27 | . | CASSLGRGNQPQHF | TGTGCCAGCAGTTTAGGGAGGGGTAATCAGCCCCAGCATTTT
15 | . | TRBJ2-1 | TRBV2 | . | CASSEYRVSYNEQFF | TGTGCCAGCAGTGAATACAGGGTTTCCTACAATGAGCAGTTCTTC
14 | TRBD1 | TRBJ2-1 | TRBV6-5 | . | CASRQDRAYNEQFF | TGTGCCAGCAGGCAGGACAGGGCTTACAATGAGCAGTTCTTC
19 | TRBD1 | TRBJ2-7 | TRBV4-1 | . | CASSPTGTGYRLAVDEQYF | TGCGCCAGCAGCCCTACTGGGACAGGGTATCGATTAGCAGTGGACGAGCAGTACTTC
16 | TRBD2 | TRBJ2-2 | TRBV5-4 | once | CASSKPSGRKAGELFF | TGTGCCAGCAGCAAACCTAGCGGGAGGAAGGCCGGGGAGCTGTTTTTT
18 | TRBD1 | TRBJ2-6 | TRBV18 | . | CASSRAGTGFSGANVLTF | TGTGCCAGCTCGCGTGCCGGGACAGGGTTCTCTGGGGCCAACGTCCTGACTTTC
14 | TRBD2 | TRBJ2-1 | TRBV2 | . | CASLGTSGGNEQFF | TGTGCCAGCTTAGGGACTAGCGGGGGCAATGAGCAGTTCTTC
16 | TRBD1 | TRBJ2-3 | TRBV6-6 | . | CASSYKGGGSGDTQYF | TGTGCCAGCAGTTACAAAGGGGGCGGTTCGGGAGATACGCAGTATTTT
13 | . | TRBJ2-5 | TRBV6-5 | . | CASRPPGLETQYF | TGTGCCAGCCGACCGCCTGGGCTGGAGACCCAGTACTTC
13 | . | TRBJ2-7 | TRBV11-3 | . | CASSLGTKGEQYF | TGTGCCAGCAGCTTAGGGACTAAGGGTGAGCAGTACTTC
16 | TRBD1 | TRBJ2-7 | TRBV15 | . | CATNPVDRQGGYEQYF | TGTGCCACCAACCCAGTTGACCGACAGGGGGGCTACGAGCAGTACTTC
15 | . | TRBJ2-2 | TRBV5-1 | once | CASSLGAVNTGELFF | TGCGCCAGCAGCTTGGGGGCAGTTAACACCGGGGAGCTGTTTTTT
14 | . | TRBJ2-1 | TRBV27 | . | CASSYGLANNEQFF | TGTGCCAGCAGTTATGGGCTAGCGAACAATGAGCAGTTCTTC
11 | . | TRBJ1-1 | TRBV6-5 | . | CASRRDTEAFF | TGTGCCAGCAGGCGGGACACTGAAGCTTTCTTT
15 | . | TRBJ2-2 | TRBV9 | . | CASSFSGRNTGELFF | TGTGCCAGCAGCTTCAGCGGGCGGAACACCGGGGAGCTGTTTTTT
14 | . | TRBJ2-2 | TRBV28 | . | CASSFGENTGELFF | TGTGCCAGCAGTTTCGGGGAGAACACCGGGGAGCTGTTTTTT
14 | TRBD1 | TRBJ1-6 | TRBV5-1 | once | CASSWDRGDSPLHF | TGCGCCAGCAGCTGGGACAGGGGTGATTCACCCCTCCACTTT
18 | TRBD2 | TRBJ2-1 | TRBV7-9 | . | CASSLAYIAGGPGNEQFF | TGTGCCAGCAGCTTAGCTTACATAGCGGGAGGGCCGGGCAATGAGCAGTTCTTC
15 | . | TRBJ1-2 | TRBV28 | . | CASSPSYKGDYGYTF | TGTGCCAGCAGTCCCTCCTACAAGGGGGACTATGGCTACACCTTC
14 | TRBD1 | TRBJ2-3 | TRBV2 | . | CASSPDRGADTQYF | TGTGCCAGCAGCCCTGACAGGGGCGCAGATACGCAGTATTTT
15 | TRBD1 | TRBJ2-2 | TRBV2 | . | CASRRDRVSTGELFF | TGTGCCAGCAGGCGGGACAGGGTCAGTACCGGGGAGCTGTTTTTT
12 | . | TRBJ2-7 | TRBV6-6 | . | CASSPGEGEQYF | TGTGCCAGCAGCCCCGGTGAGGGCGAGCAGTACTTC
15 | . | TRBJ1-2 | TRBV19 | . | CATRSSGTSRYGYTF | TGTGCCACCCGATCATCCGGGACTTCCCGCTATGGCTACACCTTC
16 | TRBD2 | TRBJ2-7 | TRBV5-1 | . | CASSFYGRAGSYEQYF | TGCGCCAGCAGCTTTTACGGGAGGGCCGGGTCCTACGAGCAGTACTTC
14 | TRBD1 | TRBJ2-3 | TRBV29-1 | . | CSVGPGQGTDTQYF | TGCAGCGTTGGACCGGGACAGGGAACAGATACGCAGTATTTT
14 | TRBD1 | TRBJ1-1 | TRBV7-6 | . | CASSLGQGNTEAFF | TGTGCCAGCAGCTTGGGACAGGGGAACACTGAAGCTTTCTTT
13 | . | TRBJ1-1 | TRBV18 | . | CASSPPSSTEAFF | TGTGCCAGCTCACCACCTTCTAGCACTGAAGCTTTCTTT
15 | TRBD1 | TRBJ2-7 | TRBV5-4 | . | CASSFSRTGGYEQYF | TGTGCCAGCAGCTTTTCCAGGACAGGGGGCTACGAGCAGTACTTC
15 | . | TRBJ2-3 | TRBV7-2 | . | CASSLQGKVGDTQYF | TGTGCCAGCAGCTTACAGGGGAAAGTAGGAGATACGCAGTATTTT
16 | . | TRBJ1-4 | TRBV11-2 | few | CASSFRDRQYNEKLFF | TGTGCCAGCAGCTTCCGAGACAGGCAATATAATGAAAAACTGTTTTTT
15 | TRBD1 | TRBJ1-2 | TRBV6-1 | . | CASSELQGAIYGYTF | TGTGCCAGCAGTGAATTGCAGGGGGCGATATATGGCTACACCTTC
14 | . | TRBJ1-4 | TRBV29-1 | few | CSVDRQATNEKLFF | TGCAGCGTGGACCGACAGGCAACTAATGAAAAACTGTTTTTT
15 | TRBD1 | TRBJ1-2 | TRBV19 | . | CASSTLTGTGIGYTF | TGTGCCAGTAGTACACTAACCGGGACAGGAATTGGCTACACCTTC
15 | . | TRBJ2-1 | TRBV5-1 | . | CASSLDSGTYNEQFF | TGCGCCAGCAGCTTGGATAGCGGAACGTACAATGAGCAGTTCTTC
14 | TRBD2 | TRBJ2-2 | TRBV25-1 | . | CASSEWEGPGELFF | TGTGCCAGCAGTGAATGGGAGGGGCCCGGGGAGCTGTTTTTT
12 | . | TRBJ2-1 | TRBV5-1 | . | CASSSDTALRFF | TGCGCCAGCAGCTCGGACACCGCACTGAGGTTCTTC
16 | . | TRBJ2-2 | TRBV27 | once | CASSTSRGADTGELFF | TGTGCCAGCAGTACCAGTCGGGGGGCGGACACCGGGGAGCTGTTTTTT
16 | TRBD2 | TRBJ2-7 | TRBV11-2 | . | CASSSKMSGSTYEQYF | TGTGCCAGCAGCTCCAAGATGAGCGGGAGCACCTACGAGCAGTACTTC
13 | TRBD1 | TRBJ1-1 | TRBV6-1 | few | CASSATGDTEAFF | TGTGCCAGCAGCGCTACAGGGGACACTGAAGCTTTCTTT